This TCR beta chain was observed in a study of CD8 T cells in ankylosing spondylitis. This clonotype has only a few counts. 5'-RACE, quantitative and with molecular barcodes, yielded the TCR beta libraries. TCRdb re-called the 5' RACE reads with MiXCR, one entry per CDR3 protein. The profile shows about 88,000 distinct CDR3 sequences, 27% of them singletons. The CDR3 runs to 12 residues. From germline, CDR1 is LNHNV and CDR2 YYDKDF (reference sequence). The V end was cut by 1 base, the J end by 10 bases, with 8 bases between. The chain joins TRBV15 to TRBJ1-5; TRBD1 might be the D (5 bases). Sequenced: blood, either unsorted or a sorted T cell fraction (not recorded which). The TCR originated in a male donor with ankylosing spondylitis or in good health (not recorded which). The CDR3 nucleotides are TGTGCCACCAGCAGAGGTCAGGGACCCCAGCATTTT. It yields the protein CATSRGQGPQHF. The entire variable domain, with the rest obtained from reference TRBV15 and TRBJ1-5, is as follows: DAMVIQNPRYQVTQFGKPVTLSCSQTLNHNVMYWYQQKSSQAPKLLFHYYDKDFNNEADTPDNFQSRRPNTSFCFLDIRSPGLGDTAMYLCATSRGQGPQHFGDGTRLSIL.